The 14 T cell receptor beta chains reported below all come from one sample, sequenced in a study of graft-versus-host responses after intestinal transplantation. Repertoires were generated with immunoSEQ multiplex PCR, while TCRdb's copy carries only in-frame clones and drops some. The repertoire holds over 80,000 clones, with more than 70% as singletons. Sequenced here: PBMCs, sampled 255 days after intestinal transplant. All receptors derive from a human patient who received an intestinal transplant, so some T cells may come from the graft donor.

Details on this clone: This same CDR3 is encoded by further DNA sequences in the sample. This rearrangement joins TRBV7-8 to TRBJ2-5, with no clear D. The CDR3 sequence is 12 residues long. Germline lookup yields CDR1 SGHVS and CDR2 FQNEAQ. Trimming pared 1 base from V and 5 bases from J, leaving 5 bases between. The CDR3 reads CASSLVSETQYF. CDR3 sequence (DNA): TGTGCCAGCAGCTTAGTCAGCGAGACCCAGTACTTC.

The chain is built from TRBV6-5 and TRBJ1-2; 7 bases fit TRBD1. Germline CDR1 reads MNHEY; CDR2 reads SVGAGI. The CDR3 covers 14 residues. The ends lost 5 bases at V and 8 bases at J; junction bases unmatched: 11. The chain's CDR3 is CASSELDRTGGYTF. The CDR3 nucleotides read TGTGCCAGCAGTGAACTGGACAGGACCGGCGGCTACACCTTC.

The chain recombines TRBV11-2 with TRBJ2-5; no reliable D call. CDR3 size: 11 residues. The V gene lost 7 bases and the J gene lost 4 bases, with 7 bases spanning the gap. Germline assignment: CDR1 SGHAT and CDR2 FQNNGV. The CDR3 DNA sequence: TGTGCCAGCACCTCTCGAGAGACCCAGTACTTC. Translation gives CASTSRETQYF.

V usage is TRBV6-1 and J usage is TRBJ2-7, with TRBD2 matching over 8 bases. Unmatched junction bases numbered 5, after V lost 8 bases and J lost 2 bases. The germline gives CDR1 MNHNS, CDR2 SASEGT. The CDR3 is 13 residues long. In nucleotides, the CDR3 is TGTGCCAGCCAGCGGGAGTTCGCCTACGAGCAGTACTTC. Translating it yields CASQREFAYEQYF.

This clone was counted only a few times. The genes are TRBV5-1 and TRBJ2-5; D remains unclear. The V gene lost 4 bases and the J gene lost 3 bases, with 4 bases spanning the gap. This CDR3 comprises 11 residues. CDR1 SGHRS and CDR2 YFSETQ come from the germline V gene. The CDR3 DNA is TGCGCCAGCAGCGTTGAAGAGACCCAGTACTTC. It translates to CASSVEETQYF.

The gene calls are TRBV5-6 and TRBJ2-3, with TRBD2 matching 11 bases. Trimming cost V 2 bases and J 5 bases; bases outside gene matches: 10. The CDR3 runs to 17 residues. Germline values: CDR1 SGHDT, CDR2 YYEEEE. The CDR3 region is CASSLRLAGGALDTQYF. The CDR3 DNA is TGTGCCAGCAGCTTACGATTAGCGGGGGGGGCGCTAGATACGCAGTATTTT.

V usage is TRBV10-1 and J usage is TRBJ1-2; 10 bases are shared with TRBD1. The CDR3 has 14 amino acids. CDR1 is WNHNN, CDR2 SYGVQD, per germline (reference sequence). V shed 4 bases and J 5 bases; nucleotides not matched to a gene: 4. Written as DNA, the CDR3 is TGCGCCAGCAGTGGGACAGGGGGGCGATATGGCTACACCTTC. Amino acids: CASSGTGGRYGYTF.

This sequence joins TRBV7-6 and TRBJ2-7; D remains unclear. The CDR3 extends over 14 amino acids. Germline-derived CDR1 and CDR2 are SGHVS and FNYEAQ. V dropped 5 bases and J dropped 2 bases, with 13 bases sitting between them. CDR3 bases: TGTGCCAGCAGCCCCGATACCAGCGCCTACGAGCAGTACTTC. Translation: CASSPDTSAYEQYF.

The J gene is TRBJ2-7, the V gene TRBV28; TRBD1 agrees at 12 bases. After removal of 5 bases from V and 3 bases from J, the junction contained 11 bases not matched to a gene. There are 17 residues in the CDR3. Germline-derived CDR1 and CDR2 are MDHEN and SYDVKM. The chain's CDR3 is CASSLGTGGHPSYEQYF. For the CDR3, the DNA is TGTGCCAGCAGTCTCGGGACAGGGGGCCACCCCAGCTACGAGCAGTACTTC.

The chain employs TRBV5-4 and TRBJ1-5, with a weak D call TRBD1 (5 bases). Germline CDR1 SGHNT, CDR2 YYREEE (reference sequence). The CDR3 extends over 15 amino acids. V shed 2 bases and J shed 6 bases, with 15 bases lying between them. The CDR3, as DNA: TGTGCCAGCAGCTTCAAAGACAGTGTCCCTCAGCCCCAGCATTTT. This sequence encodes CASSFKDSVPQPQHF.

The rearrangement links TRBV5-1 to TRBJ2-7, with TRBD2 as a possible D gene (5 bases). V was trimmed by 0 bases and J by 2 bases, leaving 9 bases between them. The CDR3 is 14 residues long. The V gene's germline CDR1 is SGHRS and CDR2 YFSETQ. The CDR3, as DNA: TGCGCCAGCAGCTTGGGTGCGGGTACCTACGAGCAGTACTTC. Its translation: CASSLGAGTYEQYF.

V usage is TRBV5-1 and J usage is TRBJ2-5; D is possibly TRBD2 (6 bases). Germline V gene data show CDR1 as SGHRS and CDR2 as YFSETQ. The CDR3 has 13 residues. Trimming left V 6 bases short and J 2 bases short, with 11 bases between. The CDR3 loop is CASNRDLQETQYF. The CDR3 DNA follows: TGCGCCAGCAATCGGGACTTGCAAGAGACCCAGTACTTC.

The chain has TRBV23-1 and TRBJ2-5, with TRBD1 identical over 8 bases. Being an ORF, TRBV23-1 has a function that is uncertain. The length of the CDR3 is 20 residues. Trimming removed 0 bases from V and 4 bases from J; junction bases left unmatched: 19. Here the CDR3 DNA reads TGCGCCAGCAGTCAATCGCCCCCGGGACAGGTGGTAGGGCGTGGAGAGACCCAGTACTTC. Translation gives CASSQSPPGQVVGRGETQYF.

The CDR3, as DNA: TGTGCCAGCAGCTTAAACAGAGGCGGGACGGGAGGGCCCGGGGAGCTGTTTTTT. Encoded protein: CASSLNRGGTGGPGELFF. V and J are TRBV7-8 and TRBJ2-2; TRBD2 aligns across 8 bases. Looked up from germline, CDR1 is SGHVS and CDR2 is FQNEAQ. The CDR3 covers 18 residues. V was clipped by 2 bases and J by 6 bases; unmatched bases: 14.